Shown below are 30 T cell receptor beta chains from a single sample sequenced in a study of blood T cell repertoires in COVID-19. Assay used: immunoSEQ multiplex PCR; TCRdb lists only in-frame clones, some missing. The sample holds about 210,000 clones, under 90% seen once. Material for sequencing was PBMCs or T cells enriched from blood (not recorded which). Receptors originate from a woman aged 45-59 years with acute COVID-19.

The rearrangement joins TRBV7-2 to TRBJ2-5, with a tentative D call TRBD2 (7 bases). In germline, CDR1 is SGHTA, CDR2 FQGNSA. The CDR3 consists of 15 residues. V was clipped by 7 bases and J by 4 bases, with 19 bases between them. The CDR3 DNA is TGTGCCAGCAAACGAGGGGGGGCGAGGGGAGAGACCCAGTACTTC. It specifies CASKRGGARGETQYF.

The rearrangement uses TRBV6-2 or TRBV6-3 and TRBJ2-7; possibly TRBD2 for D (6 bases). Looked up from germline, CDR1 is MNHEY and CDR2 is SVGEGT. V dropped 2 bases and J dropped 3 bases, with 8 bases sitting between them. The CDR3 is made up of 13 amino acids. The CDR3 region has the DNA TGTGCCAGCAGTTACCTAGCGAGCTACGAGCAGTACTTC. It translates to CASSYLASYEQYF.

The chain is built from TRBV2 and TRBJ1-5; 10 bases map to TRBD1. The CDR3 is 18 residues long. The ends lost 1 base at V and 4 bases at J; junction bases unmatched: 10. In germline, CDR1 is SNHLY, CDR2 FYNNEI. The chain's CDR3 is CASSEGLLRDRGNQPQHF. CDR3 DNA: TGTGCCAGCAGTGAAGGGTTGTTAAGGGACAGGGGTAATCAGCCCCAGCATTTT.

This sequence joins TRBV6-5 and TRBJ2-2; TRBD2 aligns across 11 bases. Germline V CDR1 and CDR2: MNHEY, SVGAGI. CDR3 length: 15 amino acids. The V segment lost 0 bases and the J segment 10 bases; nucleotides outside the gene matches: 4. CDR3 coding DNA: TGTGCCAGCAGTTACTCCGGGACTAGCGGAAAGGAGCTGTTTTTT. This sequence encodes CASSYSGTSGKELFF.

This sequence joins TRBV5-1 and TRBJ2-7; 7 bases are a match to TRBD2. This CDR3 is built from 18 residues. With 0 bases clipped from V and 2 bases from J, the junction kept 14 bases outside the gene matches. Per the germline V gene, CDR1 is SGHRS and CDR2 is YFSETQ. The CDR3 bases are TGCGCCAGCAGCTTGGGCCGAGTAGTATTAGCGGGCACCTACGAGCAGTACTTC. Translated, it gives CASSLGRVVLAGTYEQYF. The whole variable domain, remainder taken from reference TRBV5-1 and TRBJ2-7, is KAGVTQTPRYLIKTRGQQVTLSCSPISGHRSVSWYQQTPGQGLQFLFEYFSETQRNKGNFPGRFSGRQFSNSRSEMNVSTLELGDSALYLCASSLGRVVLAGTYEQYFGPGTRLTVT.

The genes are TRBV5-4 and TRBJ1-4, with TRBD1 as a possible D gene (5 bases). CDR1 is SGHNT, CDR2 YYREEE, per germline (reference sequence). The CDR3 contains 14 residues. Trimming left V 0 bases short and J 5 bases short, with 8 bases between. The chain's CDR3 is CASSLGQGNEKLFF. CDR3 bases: TGTGCCAGCAGCTTGGGGCAGGGAAATGAAAAACTGTTTTTT.

CDR3 region: CASSYRTSGSSEQYF. The CDR3 region has the DNA TGTGCCAGCAGTTACAGGACTAGCGGGAGTTCCGAGCAGTACTTC. The chain uses TRBV6-5 and TRBJ2-7; 13 bases agree with TRBD2. Germline V gene data show CDR1 as MNHEY and CDR2 as SVGAGI. There are 15 residues in the CDR3. The trim removed 2 bases at V and 6 bases at J, leaving 4 bases unmatched.

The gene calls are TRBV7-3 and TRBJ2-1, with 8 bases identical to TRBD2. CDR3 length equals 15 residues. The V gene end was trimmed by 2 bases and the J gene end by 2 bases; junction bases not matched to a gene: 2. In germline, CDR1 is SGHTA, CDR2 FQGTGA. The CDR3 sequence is CASSLSGGPYNEQFF. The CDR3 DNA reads TGTGCCAGCAGCTTATCGGGGGGGCCCTACAATGAGCAGTTCTTC.

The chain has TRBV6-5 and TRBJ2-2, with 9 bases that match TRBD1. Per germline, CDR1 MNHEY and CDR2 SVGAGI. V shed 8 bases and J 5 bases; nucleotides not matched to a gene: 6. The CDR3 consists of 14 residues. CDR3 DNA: TGTGCCAGCCGAACAGGGGGCCCGACCGGGGAGCTGTTTTTT. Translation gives CASRTGGPTGELFF.

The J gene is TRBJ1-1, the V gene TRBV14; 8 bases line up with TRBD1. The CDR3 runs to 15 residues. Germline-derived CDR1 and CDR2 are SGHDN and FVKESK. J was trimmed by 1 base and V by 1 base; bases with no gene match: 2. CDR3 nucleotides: TGTGCCAGCAGCCAAGTCGGGACAGGGAACACTGAAGCTTTCTTT. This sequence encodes CASSQVGTGNTEAFF.

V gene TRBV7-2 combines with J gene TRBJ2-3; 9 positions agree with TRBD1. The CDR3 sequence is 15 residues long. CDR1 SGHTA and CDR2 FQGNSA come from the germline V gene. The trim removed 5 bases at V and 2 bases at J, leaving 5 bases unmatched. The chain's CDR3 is CASSPGTGTTDTQYF. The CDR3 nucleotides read TGTGCCAGCAGCCCTGGGACAGGGACCACAGATACGCAGTATTTT.

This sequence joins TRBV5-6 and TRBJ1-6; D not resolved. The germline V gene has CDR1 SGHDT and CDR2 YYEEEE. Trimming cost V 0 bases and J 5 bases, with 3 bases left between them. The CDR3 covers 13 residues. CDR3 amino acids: CASSLANNSPLHF. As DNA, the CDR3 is TGTGCCAGCAGCTTGGCCAATAATTCACCCCTCCACTTT.

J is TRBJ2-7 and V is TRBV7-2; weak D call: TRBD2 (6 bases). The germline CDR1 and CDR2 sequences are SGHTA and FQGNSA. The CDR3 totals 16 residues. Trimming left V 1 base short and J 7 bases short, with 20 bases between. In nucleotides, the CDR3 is TGTGCCAGCAGCTTAGGAGTGTACAGAGGAGCGGGTGAGCAGTACTTC. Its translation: CASSLGVYRGAGEQYF. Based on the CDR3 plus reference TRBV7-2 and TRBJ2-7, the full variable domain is GAGVSQSPSNKVTEKGKDVELRCDPISGHTALYWYRQSLGQGLEFLIYFQGNSAPDKSGLPSDRFSAERTGGSVSTLTIQRTQQEDSAVYLCASSLGVYRGAGEQYFGPGTRLTVT.

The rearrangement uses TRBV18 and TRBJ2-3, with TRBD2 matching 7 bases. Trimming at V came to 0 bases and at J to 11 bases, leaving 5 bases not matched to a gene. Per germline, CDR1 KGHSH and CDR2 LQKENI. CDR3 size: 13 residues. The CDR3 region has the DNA TGTGCCAGCTCACCACCGATTGGGGAGGGGCAGTATTTT. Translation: CASSPPIGEGQYF.

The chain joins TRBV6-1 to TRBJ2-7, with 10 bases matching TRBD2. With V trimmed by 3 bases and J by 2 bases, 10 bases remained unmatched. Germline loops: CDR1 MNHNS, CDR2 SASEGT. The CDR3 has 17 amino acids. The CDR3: CASSEGSGTSVPYEQYF. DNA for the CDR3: TGTGCCAGCAGTGAGGGTTCCGGGACTAGCGTCCCCTACGAGCAGTACTTC.

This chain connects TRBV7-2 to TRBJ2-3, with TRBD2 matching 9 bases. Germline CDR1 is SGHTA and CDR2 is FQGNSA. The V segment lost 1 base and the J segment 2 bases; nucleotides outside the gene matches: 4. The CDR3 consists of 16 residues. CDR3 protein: CASSLVSSGVTDTQYF. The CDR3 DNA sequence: TGTGCCAGCAGCTTAGTTTCTAGCGGGGTCACAGATACGCAGTATTTT.

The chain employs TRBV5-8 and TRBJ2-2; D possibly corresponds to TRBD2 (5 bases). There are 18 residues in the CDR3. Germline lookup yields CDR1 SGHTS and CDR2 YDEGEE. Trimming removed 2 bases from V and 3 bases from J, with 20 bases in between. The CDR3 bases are TGTGCCAGCAGCTTACCGGCAGGACGGAGGATGTACACCGGGGAGCTGTTTTTT. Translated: CASSLPAGRRMYTGELFF. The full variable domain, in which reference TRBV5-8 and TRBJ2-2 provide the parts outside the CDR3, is EAGVTQSPTHLIKTRGQQATLRCSPISGHTSVYWYQQALGLGLQFLLWYDEGEERNRGNFPPRFSGRQFPNYSSELNVNALELEDSALYLCASSLPAGRRMYTGELFFGEGSRLTVL.

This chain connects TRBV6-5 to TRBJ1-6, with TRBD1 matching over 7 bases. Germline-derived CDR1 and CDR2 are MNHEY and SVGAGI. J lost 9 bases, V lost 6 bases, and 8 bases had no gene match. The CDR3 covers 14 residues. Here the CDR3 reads CASRYQGDGSPLHF. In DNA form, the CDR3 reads TGTGCCAGCAGGTATCAGGGGGACGGTTCACCCCTCCACTTT.

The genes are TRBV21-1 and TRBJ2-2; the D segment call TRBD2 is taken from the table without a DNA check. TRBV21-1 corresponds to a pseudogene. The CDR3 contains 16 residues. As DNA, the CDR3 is TGTGCCAGCAGCCCTCAATCGGGGGTGTGCACCGGGGAGCTGTTTTTT. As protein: CASSPQSGVCTGELFF.

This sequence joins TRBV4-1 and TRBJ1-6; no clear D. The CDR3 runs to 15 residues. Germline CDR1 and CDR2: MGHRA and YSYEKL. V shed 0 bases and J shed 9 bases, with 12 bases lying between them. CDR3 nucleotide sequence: TGCGCCAGCAGCCAAGATGAGGGTTCGAGTTCACCCCTCCACTTT. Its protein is CASSQDEGSSSPLHF.

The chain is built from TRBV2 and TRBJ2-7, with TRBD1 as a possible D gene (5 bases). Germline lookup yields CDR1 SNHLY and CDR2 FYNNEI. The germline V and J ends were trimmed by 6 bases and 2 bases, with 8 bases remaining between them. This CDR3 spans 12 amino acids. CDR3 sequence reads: CASSQDTYEQYF. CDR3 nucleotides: TGTGCCAGCAGCCAGGACACCTACGAGCAGTACTTC.

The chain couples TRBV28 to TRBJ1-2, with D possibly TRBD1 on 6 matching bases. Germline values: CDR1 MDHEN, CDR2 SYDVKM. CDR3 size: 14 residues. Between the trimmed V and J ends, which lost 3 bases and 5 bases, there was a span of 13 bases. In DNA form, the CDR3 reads TGTGCCAGCAGTTTGGCGGTTCAGGGGTATGGCTACACCTTC. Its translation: CASSLAVQGYGYTF.

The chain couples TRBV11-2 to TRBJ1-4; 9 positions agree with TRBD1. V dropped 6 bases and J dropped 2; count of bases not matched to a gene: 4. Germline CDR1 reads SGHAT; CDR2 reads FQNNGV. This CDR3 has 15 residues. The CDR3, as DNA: TGTGCCAGCAGGATCGGACAGGGGACTAATGAAAAACTGTTTTTT. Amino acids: CASRIGQGTNEKLFF.

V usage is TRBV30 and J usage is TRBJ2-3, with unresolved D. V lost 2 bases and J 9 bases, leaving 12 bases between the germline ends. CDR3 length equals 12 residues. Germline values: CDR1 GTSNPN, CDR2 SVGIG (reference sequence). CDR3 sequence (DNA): TGTGCCTGGAGTCCCCTCCAAACAACGCAGTATTTT. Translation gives CAWSPLQTTQYF.

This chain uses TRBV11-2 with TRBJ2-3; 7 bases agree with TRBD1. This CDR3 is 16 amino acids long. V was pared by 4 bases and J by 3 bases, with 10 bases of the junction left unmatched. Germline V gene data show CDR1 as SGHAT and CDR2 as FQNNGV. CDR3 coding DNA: TGTGCCAGCAGCTCACGACAGGGTGCGAGGACAGATACGCAGTATTTT. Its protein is CASSSRQGARTDTQYF.

CDR3: CASSLDREETQYF. CDR3 nucleotides: TGTGCCAGCAGTCTGGACAGGGAAGAGACCCAGTACTTC. The chain carries TRBV12-3 or TRBV12-4 and TRBJ2-5; TRBD1 matches at 8 bases. The CDR3 is 13 residues long. J gave up 3 bases and V 5 bases, and 2 bases lay outside the gene matches.

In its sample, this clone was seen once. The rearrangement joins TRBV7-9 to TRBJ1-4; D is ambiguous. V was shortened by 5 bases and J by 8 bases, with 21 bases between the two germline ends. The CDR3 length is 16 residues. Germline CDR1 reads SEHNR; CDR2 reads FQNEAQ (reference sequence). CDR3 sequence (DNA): TGTGCCAGCAGCCCCCATGATACAGTTCTTGGGGAAAAACTGTTTTTT. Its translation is CASSPHDTVLGEKLFF.

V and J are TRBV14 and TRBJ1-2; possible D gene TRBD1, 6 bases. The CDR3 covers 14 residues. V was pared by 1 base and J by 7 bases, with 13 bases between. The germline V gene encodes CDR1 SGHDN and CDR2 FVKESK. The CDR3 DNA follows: TGTGCCAGCAGCCAAGGCCGGACAGTCCGTGGCTACACCTTC. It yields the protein CASSQGRTVRGYTF. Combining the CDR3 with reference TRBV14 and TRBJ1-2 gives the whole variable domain EAGVTQFPSHSVIEKGQTVTLRCDPISGHDNLYWYRRVMGKEIKFLLHFVKESKQDESGMPNNRFLAERTGGTYSTLKVQPAELEDSGVYFCASSQGRTVRGYTFGSGTRLTVV.

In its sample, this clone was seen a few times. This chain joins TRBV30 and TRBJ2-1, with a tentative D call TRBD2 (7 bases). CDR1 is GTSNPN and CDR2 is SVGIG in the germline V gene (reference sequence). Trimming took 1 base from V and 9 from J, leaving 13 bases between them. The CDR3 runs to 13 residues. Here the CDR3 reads CAWSGGGLVEQFF. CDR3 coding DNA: TGTGCCTGGAGTGGGGGGGGCCTGGTTGAGCAGTTCTTC. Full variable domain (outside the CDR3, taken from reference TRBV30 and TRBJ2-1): SQTIHQWPATLVQPVGSPLSLECTVEGTSNPNLYWYRQAAGRGLQLLFYSVGIGQISSEVPQNLSASRPQDRQFILSSKKLLLSDSGFYLCAWSGGGLVEQFFGPGTRLTVL.

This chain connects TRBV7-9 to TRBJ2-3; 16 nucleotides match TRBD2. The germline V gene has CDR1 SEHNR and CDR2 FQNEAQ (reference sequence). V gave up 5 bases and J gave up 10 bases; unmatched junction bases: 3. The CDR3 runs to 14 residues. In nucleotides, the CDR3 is TGTGCCAGCAGCCCGGGACTAGCGGGGGGGGCGCAGTATTTT. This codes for CASSPGLAGGAQYF. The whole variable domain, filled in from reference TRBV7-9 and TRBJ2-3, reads DTGVSQNPRHKITKRGQNVTFRCDPISEHNRLYWYRQTLGQGPEFLTYFQNEAQLEKSRLLSDRFSAERPKGSFSTLEIQRTEQGDSAMYLCASSPGLAGGAQYFGPGTRLTVL.